One and the same sample provided the 13 T cell receptor beta chains below, sequenced in a study of CD8+CD57+ T cells in acquired aplastic anemia (dated by TCRdb to the late 2010s). The listed sequencing device is Illumina HiSeq 2000. Profiling of TCR beta VDJ combinations and CDR3 sequences used genomic DNA as the template. The public reads were reprocessed in TCRdb via fastp at Q25 and MiXCR, keeping in-frame beta chains. Each entry merges the rows of one CDR3 protein and shows their most common DNA and genes. The sample records roughly 130,000 distinct CDR3 sequences, more than 40% of which are singletons. The ten largest clones capture 2.5% of the sample. The sequenced sample consisted of sorted CD4+, CD8+, or CD8+CD57+ T cells (not recorded which) from PBMCs. These receptor sequences come from a human donor in good health, serving as a control.

The J gene is TRBJ2-1, the V gene TRBV10-3; 12 bases agree with TRBD2. The CDR3 runs to 17 residues. Germline V lookup: CDR1 ENHRY, CDR2 SYGVKD. V gave up 2 bases and J gave up 7 bases; unmatched junction bases: 9. CDR3 DNA sequence: TGTGCCATCAGTGAGACGCTAACTAGCGGGGGGAGGAATGAGCAGTTCTTC. The encoded protein is CAISETLTSGGRNEQFF.

The gene calls are TRBV6-5 and TRBJ1-2, with D perhaps TRBD1 (6 bases). Germline assignment: CDR1 MNHEY and CDR2 SVGAGI. Trimming removed 0 bases from V and 4 bases from J, with 12 bases in between. The CDR3 length is 15 residues. In DNA form, the CDR3 reads TGTGCCAGCAGTTACTCGTTACAGGGAGGCTATGGCTACACCTTC. As protein: CASSYSLQGGYGYTF.

This chain links TRBV29-1 with TRBJ2-7; tentative D call: TRBD2 (5 bases). The CDR3 is 13 residues long. The V end lost 6 bases, the J end lost 4 bases, and 16 bases lay between the germline ends. The germline gives CDR1 SQVTM, CDR2 ANQGSEA. CDR3 DNA: TGCAGCGTGACGCGGGCGGTCACGTACGAGCAGTACTTC. Its protein is CSVTRAVTYEQYF.

The V and J genes are TRBV11-2 and TRBJ2-3, with 9 bases identical to TRBD2. CDR1 and CDR2 from the germline V gene are SGHAT and FQNNGV. The V segment lost 1 base and the J segment 1 base; nucleotides outside the gene matches: 3. CDR3 length: 16 amino acids. In DNA, the CDR3 is TGTGCCAGCAGCTTAGTTTTAGCGGGGGGCACAGATACGCAGTATTTT. This translates into CASSLVLAGGTDTQYF.

This clonotype has at least ten counts. This sequence joins TRBV6-4 and TRBJ2-7; no definite D call. V dropped 0 bases and J dropped 3 bases, with 0 bases sitting between them. This CDR3 spans 11 amino acids. Germline V gene data show CDR1 as MRHNA and CDR2 as SNTAGT. The CDR3 is CASSDSYEQYF. The CDR3 coding sequence is TGTGCCAGCAGTGACTCCTACGAGCAGTACTTC.

This clonotype was seen repeatedly, ten times or more. The V gene is TRBV19, the J gene TRBJ1-3, with unresolved D. The CDR3 consists of 12 residues. V was shortened by 3 bases and J by 4 bases, with 4 bases between the two germline ends. Germline loops: CDR1 LNHDA, CDR2 SQIVND (reference sequence). The CDR3 sequence is CASSIGGNTIYF. The CDR3 nucleotides are TGTGCCAGTAGTATCGGAGGAAACACCATATATTTT.

CDR3 sequence: CASSSGPGASYNEQFF. CDR3 nucleotide sequence: TGTGCCAGCAGCTCGGGTCCGGGGGCTTCCTACAATGAGCAGTTCTTC. The gene calls are TRBV5-6 and TRBJ2-1; tentatively, D is TRBD1 or TRBD2 (6 bases each). This CDR3 is 16 amino acids long. Germline V lookup: CDR1 SGHDT, CDR2 YYEEEE. V was shortened by 3 bases and J by 1 base, with 14 bases between the two germline ends.

This clonotype turned up a few times. With a much larger clone just one base away, this may be a read error. This rearrangement joins TRBV2 to TRBJ2-7, with 7 bases lining up with TRBD2. The CDR3 loop spans 12 amino acids. The V gene's germline CDR1 is SNHLY and CDR2 FYNNEI. CDR3 region: CASGDYTYEQCF. CDR3 DNA: TGTGCCAGCGGGGACTACACCTACGAGCAGTGCTTC.

The chain has TRBV2 and TRBJ2-3; 11 nucleotides match TRBD2. V lost 6 bases to trimming and J lost 11 bases; unmatched junction nucleotides: 4. This CDR3 is 12 amino acids long. CDR1 is SNHLY, CDR2 FYNNEI, per germline. The CDR3: CASRKTSGGQYF. CDR3 DNA sequence: TGTGCCAGCAGGAAAACTAGCGGGGGGCAGTATTTT.

This clonotype was counted between two and nine times. This sequence joins TRBV2 and TRBJ2-7; 7 positions agree with TRBD1. V shed 4 bases and J 5 bases; nucleotides not matched to a gene: 11. This CDR3 region has 15 residues. Looked up from germline, CDR1 is SNHLY and CDR2 is FYNNEI. CDR3 coding DNA: TGTGCCAGCAGTGCCTACCCACAGGGGAGCGACGAGCAGTACTTC. Its protein is CASSAYPQGSDEQYF.

This clonotype was observed at least ten times. The rearrangement links TRBV7-2 to TRBJ2-3, with 8 bases fitting TRBD2. The CDR3 has 15 residues. Germline CDR1 SGHTA, CDR2 FQGNSA. V lost 5 bases to trimming and J lost 1 base; unmatched junction nucleotides: 5. This chain's CDR3 is CASSARRGGTDTQYF. CDR3 nucleotides: TGTGCCAGCAGCGCTCGGCGGGGGGGCACAGATACGCAGTATTTT. The variable domain in full, completed from reference TRBV7-2 and TRBJ2-3, reads GAGVSQSPSNKVTEKGKDVELRCDPISGHTALYWYRQSLGQGLEFLIYFQGNSAPDKSGLPSDRFSAERTGGSVSTLTIQRTQQEDSAVYLCASSARRGGTDTQYFGPGTRLTVL.

This clonotype rates as medium-sized. The rearrangement links TRBV15 to TRBJ2-5; 12 bases map to TRBD2. With V trimmed by 1 base and J by 4 bases, 1 base remained unmatched. The CDR3 contains 15 residues. Looked up from germline, CDR1 is LNHNV and CDR2 is YYDKDF (reference sequence). This CDR3 is CATSRATSGGETQYF. In DNA, the CDR3 is TGTGCCACCAGCAGAGCGACTAGCGGGGGAGAGACCCAGTACTTC.

The chain recombines TRBV24-1 with TRBJ1-2; D is unresolved. This CDR3 region has 12 residues. V gave up 3 bases and J gave up 6 bases, with 7 bases separating them. From germline, CDR1 is KGHDR and CDR2 SFDVKD. This CDR3 reads CATSDRANGYTF. CDR3 in DNA: TGTGCCACCAGTGATAGGGCAAATGGCTACACCTTC.